This T cell receptor (beta chain) was recorded in a study of cytomegalovirus exposure and HLA in healthy donors. Across the whole study: Earlier, 150 million to 200 million T cells were analyzed, and more than 100 million unique TCR beta sequences were found among them. Genetic ancestry analysis placed approximately 79% of the roughly 400 donors that were genotyped in the Caucasian-associated cluster. The study, taken as a whole, reports: Earlier analysis yielded a pattern in which most TCR beta V segments were productive about 90% or about 30% of the time. Cytomegalovirus-associated TCR beta chains were listed, numbering under 200.

With 60 Vbeta and 13 Jbeta primers, the PCR was carried out. Libraries were prepared by immunoSEQ multiplex PCR; TCRdb keeps only in-frame clonotypes and omits some of them. In the table there are 130,000 or so clones, around 70% of which are singletons. Details on this clone: Its matching antigen is unknown.

The TCR comes from a middle-aged woman in good health and CMV-seropositive. What was sequenced was PBMCs.

The CDR3 is CASSRTGGAGYEQYF. The CDR3 DNA follows: TGTGCCAGCAGCAGAACAGGGGGCGCAGGCTACGAGCAGTACTTC. This chain connects TRBV7-2 to TRBJ2-7; 9 nucleotides agree with TRBD1. Germline CDR1 reads SGHTA; CDR2 reads FQGNSA. V was pared by 5 bases and J by 3 bases, with 8 bases of the junction left unmatched. The CDR3 runs to 15 residues.